Below, one T cell receptor beta chain is given with its context. Antigen: not known. This specimen comes from a study of shared clonotypes between healthy human individuals. Study-wide points: Shared clonotypes across all four donors exceeded non-shared ones in generation probability.

With V trimmed by 0 bases and J by 8 bases, 4 bases remained unmatched. Germline assignment: CDR1 SGDLS and CDR2 YYNGEE. The CDR3 totals 16 residues. Some clones are missing from TCRdb's copy, which holds only in-frame ones; the method was immunoSEQ multiplex PCR. This table has about 1.1 million clones, about 84% appearing once. Material for sequencing was memory CD4+ T cells from PBMCs. This sample's subset: CD45RA-negative fraction. The V gene is TRBV9, the J gene TRBJ2-1, with TRBD2 identical over 14 bases. This receptor was identified in a man younger than 30 in good health. Some clones in this sample may be carry-over from other donors' samples. This CDR3 reads CASSVDGTSGSYEQFF. The CDR3 bases are TGTGCCAGCAGCGTAGATGGGACTAGCGGGAGCTATGAGCAGTTCTTC.